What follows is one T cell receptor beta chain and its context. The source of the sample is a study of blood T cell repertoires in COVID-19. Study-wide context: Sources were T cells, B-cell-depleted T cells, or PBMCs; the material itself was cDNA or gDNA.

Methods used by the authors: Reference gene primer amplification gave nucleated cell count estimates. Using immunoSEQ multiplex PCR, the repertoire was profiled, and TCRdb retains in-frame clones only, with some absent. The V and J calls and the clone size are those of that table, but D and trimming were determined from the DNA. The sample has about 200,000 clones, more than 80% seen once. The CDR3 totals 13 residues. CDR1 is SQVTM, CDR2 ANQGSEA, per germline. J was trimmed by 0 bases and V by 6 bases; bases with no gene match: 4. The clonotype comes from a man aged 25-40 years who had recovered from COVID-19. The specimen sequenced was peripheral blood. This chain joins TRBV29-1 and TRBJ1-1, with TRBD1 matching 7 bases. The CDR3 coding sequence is TGCAGCGTAAAGACAGGGTTGAACACTGAAGCTTTCTTT. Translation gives CSVKTGLNTEAFF.